Listed here is a single T cell receptor beta chain. This entry belongs to a study of OX40 agonist ivuxolimab in advanced cancers. As for the study in general: Ivuxolimab doses were 0.01, 0.1, 0.3, 1.5, 3 or 10 mg/kg every 2 weeks.

This CDR3 has 13 residues. Germline loops: CDR1 SGDLS, CDR2 YYNGEE. V shed 3 bases and J 14 bases; nucleotides not matched to a gene: 8. TCRdb keeps only in-frame clones here, not all; method: immunoSEQ multiplex PCR. The sample shows 50,000 to 75,000 clones, 84% of them seen only once. The chain is built from TRBV9 and TRBJ1-6, with 7 bases aligning to TRBD1. The sample consisted of CD4+ or CD8+ T cells sorted from blood, taken in a trial of the OX40 agonist ivuxolimab. The receptor was isolated from an adult with an advanced solid tumor such as melanoma, head and neck, liver or kidney cancer. CDR3 nucleotide sequence: TGTGCCAGCAGCGGGTACAGGGGAGCAGCCCTCCACTTT. Translated: CASSGYRGAALHF.